This T cell receptor (beta chain) was documented in a study of blood T cells in healthy people across ages. PCR was performed a second time for about 6 to 11 cycles using a sample-barcoded 5' primer and a J-beta primer mix. TCRdb ran MiXCR on the 5' RACE reads and lists one entry per CDR3 protein. The data contain some 760,000 distinct CDR3 sequences, 25% of them singletons. Germline CDR1 and CDR2: SGHNT and YENEEA. The V and J ends lost 5 bases and 7 bases, in that order; junction bases with no gene match: 7. The CDR3 runs 15 residues. These data also formed part of another study, on T cells of mothers and their children. Per that study: Related mother and child pairs showed slightly greater overlap (not significant) than unrelated pairs did.

The rearrangement links TRBV11-3 to TRBJ2-2; 10 positions agree with TRBD1. The sequenced sample consisted of blood. This sequence was found in a boy between 5 and 17 years old in good health. CDR3 nucleotides: TGTGCCAGCAGCACGGGACAGGGGCTTCGCGGGGAGCTGTTTTTT. It yields the protein CASSTGQGLRGELFF.